The 5 T cell receptor beta chains reported below all come from one sample, sequenced in a study of blood T cells in healthy people across ages. The authors ran a second PCR of about 6 to 11 cycles using a sample-barcoded 5' primer and a J-beta primer mix. Each CDR3 protein is one row after TCRdb ran MiXCR on the 5' RACE reads. The sample gives approximately 730,000 distinct CDR3 sequences, about 48% of which show up once; approximately 41% is in the top ten. The sample comprised blood. The receptors stem from a man older than 75 in good health.

This chain joins TRBV25-1 and TRBJ2-5, with 7 bases identical to TRBD2. V trimming: 2 bases; J trimming: 2 bases; junction bases outside the gene matches: 5. CDR1 is MGHDK, CDR2 SYGVNS, per germline. The CDR3 totals 15 residues. The CDR3 loop reads CASSELGGGQETQYF. The DNA for the CDR3 is TGTGCCAGCAGTGAACTCGGCGGGGGTCAAGAGACCCAGTACTTC.

J is TRBJ2-2 and V is TRBV2; a possible D gene is TRBD2 (6 bases). The ends were cut back, 11 bases at V and 4 bases at J, with 17 bases in the middle. The CDR3 contains 14 residues. CDR1 is SNHLY and CDR2 is FYNNEI in the germline V gene. The CDR3 is CACQLAPSTGELFF. The CDR3 nucleotides are TGTGCCTGCCAACTAGCCCCGAGCACCGGGGAGCTGTTTTTT.

The chain couples TRBV24-1 to TRBJ1-2, with a tentative D call TRBD1 (5 bases). The germline gives CDR1 KGHDR, CDR2 SFDVKD. Trimming left V 6 bases short and J 3 bases short, with 10 bases between. This CDR3 region has 13 residues. In DNA, the CDR3 is TGTGCCACCAGTCGCGGGGGAGACTATGGCTACACCTTC. This codes for CATSRGGDYGYTF.

DNA of the CDR3: TGTGCCAGCAGGCTGACTAGCGGGAGGGCGGGTGAGCAGTACTTC. Translating gives CASRLTSGRAGEQYF. The V call is TRBV27, the J call TRBJ2-5, with 14 bases aligning to TRBD2. Germline CDR1 is MNHEY and CDR2 is SMNVEV (reference sequence). V lost 6 bases to trimming and J lost 11 bases; unmatched junction nucleotides: 11. This CDR3 is built from 15 residues.

This clonotype was seen only a few times. V usage is TRBV3-1 and J usage is TRBJ2-3, with D tentatively TRBD1 or TRBD2 (5 bases each). CDR1 is LGHDT and CDR2 is YNNKEL in the germline V gene (reference sequence). This CDR3 is built from 15 residues. V gave up 5 bases and J gave up 1 base, with 13 bases separating them. The chain's CDR3 is CASSYRDRRTDTQYF. The CDR3 DNA reads as TGTGCCAGCAGCTACCGGGACCGCCGCACAGATACGCAGTATTTT.